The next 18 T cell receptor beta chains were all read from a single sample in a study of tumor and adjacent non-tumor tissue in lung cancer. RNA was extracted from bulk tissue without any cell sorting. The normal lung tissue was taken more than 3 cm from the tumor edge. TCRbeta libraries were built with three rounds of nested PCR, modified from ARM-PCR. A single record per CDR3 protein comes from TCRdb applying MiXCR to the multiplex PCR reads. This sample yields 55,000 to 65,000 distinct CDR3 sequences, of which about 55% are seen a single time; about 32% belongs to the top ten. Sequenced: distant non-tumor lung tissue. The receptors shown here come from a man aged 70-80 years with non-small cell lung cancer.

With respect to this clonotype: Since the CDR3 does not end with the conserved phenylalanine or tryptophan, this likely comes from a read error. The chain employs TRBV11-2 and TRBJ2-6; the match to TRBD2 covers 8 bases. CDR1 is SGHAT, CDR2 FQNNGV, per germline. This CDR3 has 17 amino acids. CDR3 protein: CASSPRGGSSGVNVLTL. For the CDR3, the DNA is TGTGCCAGCAGCCCCCGGGGGGGTAGCTCTGGGGTCAACGTCCTGACTCTC.

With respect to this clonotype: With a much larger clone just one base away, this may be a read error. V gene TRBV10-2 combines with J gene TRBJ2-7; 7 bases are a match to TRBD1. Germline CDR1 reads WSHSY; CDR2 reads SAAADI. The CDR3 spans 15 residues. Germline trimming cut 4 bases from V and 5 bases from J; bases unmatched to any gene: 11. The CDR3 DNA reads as TGCGCCAGCAGTGCCCATGACAGGGCGCGGGACGAGCAGTACTTC. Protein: CASSAHDRARDEQYF.

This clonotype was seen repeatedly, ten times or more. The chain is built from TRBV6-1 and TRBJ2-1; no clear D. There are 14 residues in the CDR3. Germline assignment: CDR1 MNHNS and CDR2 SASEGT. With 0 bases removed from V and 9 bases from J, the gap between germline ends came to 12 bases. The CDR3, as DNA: TGTGCCAGCAGTGAAGCGCTTCTAAGGTTTGAGCAGTTCTTC. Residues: CASSEALLRFEQFF.

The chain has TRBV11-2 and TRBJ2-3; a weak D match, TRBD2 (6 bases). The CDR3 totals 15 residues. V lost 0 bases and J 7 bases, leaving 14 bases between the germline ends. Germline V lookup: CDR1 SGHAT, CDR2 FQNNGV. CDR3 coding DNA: TGTGCCAGCAGCTTAGAAGCGGGTACCCTATATACGCAGTATTTT. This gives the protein CASSLEAGTLYTQYF.

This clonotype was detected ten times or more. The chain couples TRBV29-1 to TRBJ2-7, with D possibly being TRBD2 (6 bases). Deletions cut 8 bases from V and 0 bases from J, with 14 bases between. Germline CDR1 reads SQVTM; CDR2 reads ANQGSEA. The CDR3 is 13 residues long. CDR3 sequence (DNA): TGCAGCACCCGAGCGGGCAGCTCCTACGAGCAGTACTTC. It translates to CSTRAGSSYEQYF.

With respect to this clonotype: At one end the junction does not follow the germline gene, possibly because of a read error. In DNA, the CDR3 is TGTGTCAGCAGTGATACCGGGACAGGGTCTGGGGATGAGCAGTTCTTC. It codes for CVSSDTGTGSGDEQFF. This chain uses TRBV6-1 with TRBJ2-1; 9 bases fit TRBD1. The CDR3 loop spans 16 amino acids. Germline V gene sequence: CDR1 MNHNS, CDR2 SASEGT.

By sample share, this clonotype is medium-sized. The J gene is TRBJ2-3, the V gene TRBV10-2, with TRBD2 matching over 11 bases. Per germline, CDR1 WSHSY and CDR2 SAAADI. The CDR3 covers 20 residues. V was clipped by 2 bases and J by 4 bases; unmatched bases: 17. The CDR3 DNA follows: TGCGCCAGCAGTGAGAACCCTAGCGGGGGGAGCCAAGGGCGGGCAGATACGCAGTATTTT. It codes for CASSENPSGGSQGRADTQYF.

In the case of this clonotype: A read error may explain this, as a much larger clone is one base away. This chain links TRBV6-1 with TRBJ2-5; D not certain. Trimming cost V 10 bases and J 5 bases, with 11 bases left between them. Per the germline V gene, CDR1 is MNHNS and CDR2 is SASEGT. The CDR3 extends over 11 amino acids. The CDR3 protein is CAIKMGETQYF. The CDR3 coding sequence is TGTGCCATCAAGATGGGGGAGACCCAGTACTTC.

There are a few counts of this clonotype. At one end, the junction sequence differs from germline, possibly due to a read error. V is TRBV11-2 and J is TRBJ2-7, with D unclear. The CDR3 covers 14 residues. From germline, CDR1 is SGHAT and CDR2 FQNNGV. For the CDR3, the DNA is TGTGCCAGCAGCCCCCTCACAGTAAGAGATGAGCAGTGCTTC. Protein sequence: CASSPLTVRDEQCF.

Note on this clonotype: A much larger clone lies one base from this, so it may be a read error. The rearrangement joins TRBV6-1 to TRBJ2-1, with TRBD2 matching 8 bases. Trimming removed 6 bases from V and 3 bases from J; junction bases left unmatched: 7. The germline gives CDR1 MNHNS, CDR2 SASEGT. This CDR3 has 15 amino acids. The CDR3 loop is CASRLGAGVYNEQFF. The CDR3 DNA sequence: TGTGCCAGCAGATTGGGAGCGGGAGTCTACAATGAGCAGTTCTTC.

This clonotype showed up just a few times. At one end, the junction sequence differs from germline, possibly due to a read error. CDR3 loop: CASSYSAQARSGSTIYF. The CDR3 bases are TGTGCCAGCAGTTACTCTGCACAGGCTCGCTCTGGAAGCACCATATATTTT. The genes are TRBV6-6 and TRBJ1-3, with a weak D call TRBD1 (5 bases). From germline, CDR1 is MNHNY and CDR2 SVGAGI (reference sequence). The CDR3 is 17 amino acids.

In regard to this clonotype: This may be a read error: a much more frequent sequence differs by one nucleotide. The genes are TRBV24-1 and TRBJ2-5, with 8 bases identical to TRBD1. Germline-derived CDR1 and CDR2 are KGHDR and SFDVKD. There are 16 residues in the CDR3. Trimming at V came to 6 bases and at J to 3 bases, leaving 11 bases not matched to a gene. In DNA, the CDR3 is TGTGCCACCAGTAGCAAGGAGGCAGGGGGCAAAGAGACCCAGTACTTC. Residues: CATSSKEAGGKETQYF.

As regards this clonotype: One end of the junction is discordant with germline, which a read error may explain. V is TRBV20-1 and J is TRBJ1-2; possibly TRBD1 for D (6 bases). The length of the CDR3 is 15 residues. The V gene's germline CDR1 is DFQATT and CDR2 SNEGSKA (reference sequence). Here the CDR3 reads CSDVDIVRGNNGYTF. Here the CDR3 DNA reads TGCAGTGACGTAGACATAGTCAGGGGAAACAATGGCTACACCTTT.

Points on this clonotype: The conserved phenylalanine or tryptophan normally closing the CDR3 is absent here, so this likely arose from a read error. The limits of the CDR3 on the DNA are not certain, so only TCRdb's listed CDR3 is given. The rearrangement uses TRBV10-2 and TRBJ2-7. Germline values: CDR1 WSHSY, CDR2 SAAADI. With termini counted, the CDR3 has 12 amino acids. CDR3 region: CASMGWGDEHYS.

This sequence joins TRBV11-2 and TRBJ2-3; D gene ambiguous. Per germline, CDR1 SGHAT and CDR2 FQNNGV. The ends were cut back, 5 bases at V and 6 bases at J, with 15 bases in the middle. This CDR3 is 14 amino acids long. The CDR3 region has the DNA TGTGCCAGCAGCCTCGCTGGCGATTGGGATACGCAGTATTTT. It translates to CASSLAGDWDTQYF.

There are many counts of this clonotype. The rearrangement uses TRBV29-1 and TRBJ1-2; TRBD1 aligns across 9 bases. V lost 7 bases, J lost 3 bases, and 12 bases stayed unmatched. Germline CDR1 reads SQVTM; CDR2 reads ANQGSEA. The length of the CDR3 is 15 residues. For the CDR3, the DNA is TGCAGCGCAGGCGCGGGACAGGGCCATGACTATGGCTACACCTTC. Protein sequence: CSAGAGQGHDYGYTF.

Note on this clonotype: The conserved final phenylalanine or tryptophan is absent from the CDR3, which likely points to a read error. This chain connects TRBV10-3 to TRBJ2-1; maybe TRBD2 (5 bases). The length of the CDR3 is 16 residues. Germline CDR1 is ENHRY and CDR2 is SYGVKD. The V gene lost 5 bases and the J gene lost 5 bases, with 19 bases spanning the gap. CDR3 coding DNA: TGTGCCATCAGTCCTACCAGCAGTAGGGAGAACAATGAGCAGTTCTTA. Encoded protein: CAISPTSSRENNEQFL.

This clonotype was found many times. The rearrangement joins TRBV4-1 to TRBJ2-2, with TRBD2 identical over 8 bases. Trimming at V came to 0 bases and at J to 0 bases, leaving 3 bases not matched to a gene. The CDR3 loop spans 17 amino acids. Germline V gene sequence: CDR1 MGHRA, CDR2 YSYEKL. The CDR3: CASSQDRAGANTGELFF. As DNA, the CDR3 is TGCGCCAGCAGCCAAGATAGAGCGGGAGCGAACACCGGGGAGCTGTTTTTT.